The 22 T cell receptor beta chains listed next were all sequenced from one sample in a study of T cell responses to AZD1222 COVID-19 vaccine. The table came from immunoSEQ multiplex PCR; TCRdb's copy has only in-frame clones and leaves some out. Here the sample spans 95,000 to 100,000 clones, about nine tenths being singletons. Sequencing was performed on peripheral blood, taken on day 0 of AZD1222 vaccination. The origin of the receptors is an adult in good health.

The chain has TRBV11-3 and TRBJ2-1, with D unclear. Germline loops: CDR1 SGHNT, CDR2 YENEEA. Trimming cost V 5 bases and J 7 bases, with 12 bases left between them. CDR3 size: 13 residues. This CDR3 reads CASSTPFLNEQFF. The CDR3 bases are TGTGCCAGCAGCACCCCCTTTCTTAATGAGCAGTTCTTC.

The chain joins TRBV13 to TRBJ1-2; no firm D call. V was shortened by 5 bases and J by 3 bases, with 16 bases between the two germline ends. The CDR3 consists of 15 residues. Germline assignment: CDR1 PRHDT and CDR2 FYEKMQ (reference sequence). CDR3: CASSTQTLVDYGYTF. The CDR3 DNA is TGTGCCAGCAGCACCCAGACTCTGGTTGACTATGGCTACACCTTC.

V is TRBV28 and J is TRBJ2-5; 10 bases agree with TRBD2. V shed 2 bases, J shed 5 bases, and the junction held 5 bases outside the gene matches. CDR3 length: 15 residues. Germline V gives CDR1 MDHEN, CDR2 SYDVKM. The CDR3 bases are TGTGCCAGCAGTTTAAGCCTAGCGGGGGCCGAGACCCAGTACTTC. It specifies CASSLSLAGAETQYF.

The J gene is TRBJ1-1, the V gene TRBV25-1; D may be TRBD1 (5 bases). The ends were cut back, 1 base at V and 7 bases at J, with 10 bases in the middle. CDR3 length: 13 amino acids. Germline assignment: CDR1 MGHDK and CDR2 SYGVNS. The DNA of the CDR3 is TGTGCCAGCAGTGAATGGGGAGGGGATGAAGCTTTCTTT. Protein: CASSEWGGDEAFF.

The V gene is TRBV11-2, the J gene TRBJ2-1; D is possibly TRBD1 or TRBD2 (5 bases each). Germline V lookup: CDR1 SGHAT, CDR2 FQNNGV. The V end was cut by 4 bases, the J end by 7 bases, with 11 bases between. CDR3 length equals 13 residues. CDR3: CASSSGWGNEQFF. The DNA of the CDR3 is TGTGCCAGCAGCTCGGGCTGGGGGAATGAGCAGTTCTTC.

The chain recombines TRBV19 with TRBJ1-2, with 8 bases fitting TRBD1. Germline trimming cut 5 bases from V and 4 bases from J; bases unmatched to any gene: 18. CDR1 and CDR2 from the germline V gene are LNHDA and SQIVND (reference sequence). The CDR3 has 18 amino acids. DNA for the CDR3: TGTGCCAGTAGTCTGTCTGGACAGGGCTTTATCGTTGGCTATGGCTACACCTTC. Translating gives CASSLSGQGFIVGYGYTF.

The CDR3 is CASSPQRGYTEAFF. CDR3 bases: TGTGCCAGCAGTCCGCAGCGGGGTTACACTGAAGCTTTCTTT. This chain uses TRBV6-5 with TRBJ1-1; D gene uncertain. The CDR3 is made up of 14 amino acids. Germline V CDR1 and CDR2: MNHEY, SVGAGI. V was clipped by 5 bases and J by 3 bases, with 13 bases between them.

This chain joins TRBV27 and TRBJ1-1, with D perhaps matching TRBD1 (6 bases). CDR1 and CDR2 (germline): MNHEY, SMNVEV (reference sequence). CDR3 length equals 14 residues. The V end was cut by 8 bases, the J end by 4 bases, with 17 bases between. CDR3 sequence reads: CASRYLHRATEAFF. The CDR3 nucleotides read TGTGCCAGCCGGTACCTCCACAGGGCCACTGAAGCTTTCTTT.

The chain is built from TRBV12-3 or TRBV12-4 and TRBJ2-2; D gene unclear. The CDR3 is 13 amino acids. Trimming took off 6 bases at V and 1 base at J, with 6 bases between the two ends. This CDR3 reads CASRQQNTGELFF. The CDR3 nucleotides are TGTGCCAGCAGACAACAGAACACCGGGGAGCTGTTTTTT.

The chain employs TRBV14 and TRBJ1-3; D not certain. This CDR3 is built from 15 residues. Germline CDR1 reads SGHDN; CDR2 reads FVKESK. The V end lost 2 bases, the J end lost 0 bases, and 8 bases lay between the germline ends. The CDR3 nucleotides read TGTGCCAGCAGCCAACTTGGCCTCTCTGGAAACACCATATATTTT. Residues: CASSQLGLSGNTIYF.

CDR3: CASSFKGAHNQPQHF. The CDR3 bases are TGTGCCAGCAGCTTCAAGGGGGCACACAATCAGCCCCAGCATTTT. The chain is built from TRBV7-2 and TRBJ1-5, with 7 bases lining up with TRBD1. Trimming removed 3 bases from V and 3 bases from J; junction bases left unmatched: 5. The CDR3 is 15 amino acids. CDR1 is SGHTA and CDR2 is FQGNSA in the germline V gene.

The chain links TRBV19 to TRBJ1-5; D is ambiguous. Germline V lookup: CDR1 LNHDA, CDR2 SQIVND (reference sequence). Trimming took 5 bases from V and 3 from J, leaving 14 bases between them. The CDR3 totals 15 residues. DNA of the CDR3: TGTGCCAGTAGTTTGGCAGCCCGTGACAATCAGCCCCAGCATTTT. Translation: CASSLAARDNQPQHF.

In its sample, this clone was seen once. The CDR3 loop is CASKSRGRNEKLFF. The CDR3 bases are TGTGCCAGCAAATCCAGGGGGCGAAATGAAAAACTGTTTTTT. The J gene is TRBJ1-4, the V gene TRBV19, with 8 nucleotides matching TRBD1. This CDR3 region has 14 residues. Germline assignment: CDR1 LNHDA and CDR2 SQIVND (reference sequence). V dropped 9 bases and J dropped 5; count of bases not matched to a gene: 8.

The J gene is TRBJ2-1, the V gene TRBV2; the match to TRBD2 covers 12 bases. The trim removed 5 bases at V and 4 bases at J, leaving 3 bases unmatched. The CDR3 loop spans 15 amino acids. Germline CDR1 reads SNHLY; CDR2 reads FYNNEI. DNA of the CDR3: TGTGCCAGCAGTCGGACTAGCGGGGTGTACAATGAGCAGTTCTTC. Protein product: CASSRTSGVYNEQFF.

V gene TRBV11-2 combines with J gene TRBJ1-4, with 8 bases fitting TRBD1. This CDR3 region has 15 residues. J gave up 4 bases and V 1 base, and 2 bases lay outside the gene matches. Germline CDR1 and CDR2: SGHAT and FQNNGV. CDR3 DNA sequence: TGTGCCAGCAGCTTAGGGGGACAGGTTAATGAAAAACTGTTTTTT. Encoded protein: CASSLGGQVNEKLFF.

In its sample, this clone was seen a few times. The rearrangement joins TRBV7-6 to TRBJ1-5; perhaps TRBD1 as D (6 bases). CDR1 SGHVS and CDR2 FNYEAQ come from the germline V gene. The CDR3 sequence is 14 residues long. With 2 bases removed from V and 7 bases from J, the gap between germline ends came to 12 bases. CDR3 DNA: TGTGCCAGCAGCTTATCCACAGGGACCCAGCCCCAGCATTTT. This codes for CASSLSTGTQPQHF.

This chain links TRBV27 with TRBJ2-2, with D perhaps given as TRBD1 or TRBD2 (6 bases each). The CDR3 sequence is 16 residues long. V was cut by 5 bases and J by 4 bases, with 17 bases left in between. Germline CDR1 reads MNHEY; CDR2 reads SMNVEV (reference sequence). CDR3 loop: CASSLGGGAITGELFF. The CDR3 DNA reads TGTGCCAGCAGTCTGGGGGGCGGAGCCATCACCGGGGAGCTGTTTTTT.

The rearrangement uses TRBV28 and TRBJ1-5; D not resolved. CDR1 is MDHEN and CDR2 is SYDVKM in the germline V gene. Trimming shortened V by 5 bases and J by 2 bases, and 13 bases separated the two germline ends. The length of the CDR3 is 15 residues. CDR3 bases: TGTGCCAGCAGTGCGCTTTCGAGGGGCAATCAGCCCCAGCATTTT. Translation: CASSALSRGNQPQHF.

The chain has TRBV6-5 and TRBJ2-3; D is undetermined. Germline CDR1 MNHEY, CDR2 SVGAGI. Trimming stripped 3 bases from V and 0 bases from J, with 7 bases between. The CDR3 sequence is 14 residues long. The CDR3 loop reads CASSYRGSTDTQYF. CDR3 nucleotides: TGTGCCAGCAGTTATCGTGGCAGCACAGATACGCAGTATTTT.

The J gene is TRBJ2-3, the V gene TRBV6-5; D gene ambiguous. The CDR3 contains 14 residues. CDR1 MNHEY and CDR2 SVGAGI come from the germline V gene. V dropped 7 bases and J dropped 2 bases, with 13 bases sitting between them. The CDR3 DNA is TGTGCCAGCAAGACCGCTACACACACAGATACGCAGTATTTT. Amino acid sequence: CASKTATHTDTQYF.

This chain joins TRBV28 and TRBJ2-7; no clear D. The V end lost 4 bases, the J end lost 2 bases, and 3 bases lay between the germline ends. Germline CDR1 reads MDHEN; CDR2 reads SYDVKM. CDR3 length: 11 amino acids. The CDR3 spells CASSSPYEQYF. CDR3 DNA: TGTGCCAGCAGTTCTCCCTACGAGCAGTACTTC.

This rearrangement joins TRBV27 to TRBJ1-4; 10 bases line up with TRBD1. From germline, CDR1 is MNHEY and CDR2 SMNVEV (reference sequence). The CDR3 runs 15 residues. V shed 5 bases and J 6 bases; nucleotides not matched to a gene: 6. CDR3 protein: CASSHSGTGDEKLFF. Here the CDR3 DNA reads TGTGCCAGCAGTCATTCCGGGACAGGGGATGAAAAACTGTTTTTT.